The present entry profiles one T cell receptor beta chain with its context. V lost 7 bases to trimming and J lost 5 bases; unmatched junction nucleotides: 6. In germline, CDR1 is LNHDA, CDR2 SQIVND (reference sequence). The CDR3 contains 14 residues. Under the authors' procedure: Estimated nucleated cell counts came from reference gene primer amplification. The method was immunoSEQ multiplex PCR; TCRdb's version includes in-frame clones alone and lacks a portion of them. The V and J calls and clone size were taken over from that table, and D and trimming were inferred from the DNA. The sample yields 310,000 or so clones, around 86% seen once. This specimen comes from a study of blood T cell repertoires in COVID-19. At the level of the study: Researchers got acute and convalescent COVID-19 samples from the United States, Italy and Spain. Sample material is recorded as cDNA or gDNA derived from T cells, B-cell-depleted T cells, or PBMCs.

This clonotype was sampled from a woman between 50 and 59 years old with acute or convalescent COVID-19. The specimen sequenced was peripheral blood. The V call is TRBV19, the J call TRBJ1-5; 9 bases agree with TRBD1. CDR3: CASMTGGTYQPQHF. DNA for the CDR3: TGTGCCAGTATGACAGGGGGGACCTATCAGCCCCAGCATTTT.